These 8 T cell receptor beta chains were all obtained from the same sample, sequenced in a study of identical twins. TCRdb re-called the 5' RACE reads through MiXCR, storing one row per CDR3 protein. The repertoire holds some 250,000 distinct CDR3 sequences, with 5.5% to 7.5% as singletons. This same sample was also taken into another study, of T cells expressing NK-cell markers.

The sample was CD8+ T cells sorted from blood. The source of these receptors is a woman aged 18-29 years in good health.

There are many counts of this clonotype. The genes are TRBV12-3 or TRBV12-4 and TRBJ2-7, with a possible D match to TRBD2 (6 bases). CDR3 length: 15 amino acids. Trimming took 3 bases from V and 2 from J, leaving 14 bases between them. CDR3 nucleotides: TGTGCCAGCAGTTTTGGGACTGGGGGACCCTACGAGCAGTACTTC. It yields the protein CASSFGTGGPYEQYF.

Many counts were recorded for this clonotype. The chain carries TRBV29-1 and TRBJ2-1; 11 bases agree with TRBD2. CDR3 length: 14 residues. V was clipped by 6 bases and J by 2 bases; unmatched bases: 3. CDR1 SQVTM and CDR2 ANQGSEA come from the germline V gene. DNA of the CDR3: TGCAGCGTCGGGACTAGCGGTCCCTACAATGAGCAGTTCTTC. Translated, it gives CSVGTSGPYNEQFF.

This clonotype appeared a few times. This chain joins TRBV11-2 and TRBJ2-7; the D is unclear. This CDR3 contains 13 residues. Trimming stripped 1 base from V and 6 bases from J, with 10 bases between. Germline V gives CDR1 SGHAT, CDR2 FQNNGV. CDR3 in DNA: TGTGCCAGCAGCTTAGTAGGATCGAGCGAGCAGTACTTC. It yields the protein CASSLVGSSEQYF.

This clonotype was seen more than once but under ten times. CDR3 coding DNA: TGTGCCAGCAGCTTAGGCGGGCGGGAGTTGGATGAGCAGTTCTTC. Translating gives CASSLGGRELDEQFF. The genes are TRBV11-2 and TRBJ2-1; 7 nucleotides agree with TRBD2. V was clipped by 1 base and J by 8 bases; unmatched bases: 8. Germline V gene data show CDR1 as SGHAT and CDR2 as FQNNGV. The CDR3 spans 15 residues. Combining the CDR3 with reference TRBV11-2 and TRBJ2-1 gives the whole variable domain EAGVAQSPRYKIIEKRQSVAFWCNPISGHATLYWYQQILGQGPKLLIQFQNNGVVDDSQLPKDRFSAERLKGVDSTLKIQPAKLEDSAVYLCASSLGGRELDEQFFGPGTRLTVL.

This clonotype has only a few counts. The V and J genes are TRBV5-5 and TRBJ1-2; TRBD1 might be the D (6 bases). CDR3 length equals 15 residues. Germline V CDR1 and CDR2: SGHKS, YYEKEE (reference sequence). V gave up 3 bases and J gave up 12 bases, with 24 bases separating them. This CDR3 reads CASSSRPTGFKKDTF. In DNA form, the CDR3 reads TGTGCCAGCAGCTCAAGGCCTACAGGGTTTAAAAAGGACACCTTC.

In this sample, this clonotype turned up a few times. V gene TRBV27 combines with J gene TRBJ1-3; D is undetermined. The germline gives CDR1 MNHEY, CDR2 SMNVEV (reference sequence). This CDR3 contains 15 residues. Trimming stripped 5 bases from V and 0 bases from J, with 11 bases between. The CDR3 sequence: CASSPAGSSGNTIYF. The CDR3 coding sequence is TGTGCCAGCAGTCCGGCGGGGAGCTCTGGAAACACCATATATTTT.

This clonotype was recorded a few times. The gene calls are TRBV10-3 and TRBJ1-5; the D gene is possibly TRBD1 (5 bases). Germline V gene sequence: CDR1 ENHRY, CDR2 SYGVKD. The CDR3 is made up of 11 amino acids. The V end lost 10 bases, the J end lost 7 bases, and 11 bases lay between the germline ends. CDR3 nucleotides: TGTGCCACGGGACCGGCCCAGCCCCAGCATTTT. This gives the protein CATGPAQPQHF.

The V and J genes are TRBV12-5 and TRBJ2-1; D is uncertain. V shed 3 bases and J shed 5 bases, with 14 bases lying between them. The germline gives CDR1 LGHNT, CDR2 FRNRAP. The CDR3 sequence is 15 residues long. DNA of the CDR3: TGTGCTAGTGGTTTATCGGAAGTAACAGACAATGAGCAGTTCTTC. It yields the protein CASGLSEVTDNEQFF.